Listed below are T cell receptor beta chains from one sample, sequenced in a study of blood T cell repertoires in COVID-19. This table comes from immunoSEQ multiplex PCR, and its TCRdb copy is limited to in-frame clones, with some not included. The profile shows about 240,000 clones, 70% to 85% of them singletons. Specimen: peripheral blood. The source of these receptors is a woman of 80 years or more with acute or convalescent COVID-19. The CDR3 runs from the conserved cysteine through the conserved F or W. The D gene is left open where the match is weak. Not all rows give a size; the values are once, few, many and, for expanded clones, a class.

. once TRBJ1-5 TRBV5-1 TGCGCCAGCAGCTTGTCCGGGGGAGTTCAGCCCCAGCATTTT CASSLSGGVQPQHF
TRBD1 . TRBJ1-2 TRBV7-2 TGTGCCAGCAGCTTGAACCCGCCGACAGGGGGCCTTGGGTACACCTTC CASSLNPPTGGLGYTF
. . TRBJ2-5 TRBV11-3 TGTGCCAGCAGCTCTACAGGGAAAGAGACCCAGTACTTC CASSSTGKETQYF
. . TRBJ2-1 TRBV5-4 TGTGCCAGCAGCTTTATTAGCAATGAGCAGTTCTTC CASSFISNEQFF
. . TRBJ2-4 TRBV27 TGTGCCAGCAGTTTATCGGGCGGGATATGGTACTTC CASSLSGGIWYF
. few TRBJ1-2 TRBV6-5 TGTGCCAGCAGCCCCCTGGGGCAGGGGAATGGCTACACCTTC CASSPLGQGNGYTF
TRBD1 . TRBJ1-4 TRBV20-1 TGCAGTGCTAGTGGACAGGGTAATGAAAAACTGTTTTTT CSASGQGNEKLFF
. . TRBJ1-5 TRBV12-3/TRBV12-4 TGTGCCAGCAGTTTATCCGGGATTCAGCCCCAGCATTTT CASSLSGIQPQHF
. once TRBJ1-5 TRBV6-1 TGTGCCAGCAGTGTCAGGGGCCTCGGGGGGGCATATCAGCCCCAGCATTTT CASSVRGLGGAYQPQHF
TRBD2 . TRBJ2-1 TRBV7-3 TGTGCCAGCAGCTCTGGGACTAGCGGGGGGTCCTATTACAATGAGCAGTTCTTC CASSSGTSGGSYYNEQFF
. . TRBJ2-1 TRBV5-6 TGTGCCAGCAGCTTGATAAAATATTACAATGAGCAGTTCTTC CASSLIKYYNEQFF
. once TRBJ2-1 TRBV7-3 TGTGCCAGCAGCTTAAGAGCTAGCCTTACCTACAATGAGCAGTTCTTC CASSLRASLTYNEQFF
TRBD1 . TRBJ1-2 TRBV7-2 TGTGCCAGCAGCAGGGACAGGGGGTCCAACTATGGCTACACCTTC CASSRDRGSNYGYTF
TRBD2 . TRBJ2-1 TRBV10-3 TGTGCCATGAGGGCGGACCTAGCGGGGGGCCTCAATGAGCAGTTCTTC CAMRADLAGGLNEQFF
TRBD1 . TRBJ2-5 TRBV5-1 TGCGCCAGCAGCTTGGCCGTGGGGGAACAGGGGCTAGGCGAGACCCAGTACTTC CASSLAVGEQGLGETQYF
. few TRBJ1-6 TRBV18 TGTGCCAGCTCACCGCACCCCCCCCTGGACAGAAATTCACCCCTCCACTTT CASSPHPPLDRNSPLHF
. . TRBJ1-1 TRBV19 TGTGCCAGTAGTATAGATCTGGGAGGACGTGAAGCTTTCTTT CASSIDLGGREAFF
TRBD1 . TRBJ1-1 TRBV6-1 TGTGCCAGCAGTGCAAACTCTCGGACAGGGGGCAATTCAGCTGAAGCTTTCTTT CASSANSRTGGNSAEAFF
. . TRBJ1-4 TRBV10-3 TGTGCCACCGTAGGGGAAGGGACACGGCAGGGAAAACTGTTTTTT CATVGEGTRQGKLFF
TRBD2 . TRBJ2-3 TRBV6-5 TGTGCCGGAACGAGCGGGGGGTCCCCAGATACGCAGTATTTT CAGTSGGSPDTQYF
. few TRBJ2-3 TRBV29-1 TGCAGCGTTGAAGACTCTCTCGGGGTTGCAGATACGCAGTATTTT CSVEDSLGVADTQYF
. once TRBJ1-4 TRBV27 TGTGCCAGCAGTTTAAACTCCCCGGGGGAAAAACTGTTTTTT CASSLNSPGEKLFF
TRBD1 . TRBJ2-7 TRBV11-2 TGTGCCAGCAGCTTATCCCGGGACAGGGGGCTGGTACAGTACTTC CASSLSRDRGLVQYF
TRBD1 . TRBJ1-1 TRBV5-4 TGTGCCAGCAGCACCGCCGGAGGGACAGGGTTAAGAACTGAAGCTTTCTTT CASSTAGGTGLRTEAFF
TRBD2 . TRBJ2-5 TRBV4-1 TGCGCCAGCAGCCAAATCGGCGGGAGTTATCAAGAGACCCAGTACTTC CASSQIGGSYQETQYF
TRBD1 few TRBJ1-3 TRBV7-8 TGTGCCAGCAGCTTAGCGGGTCCGGACAGGGGTCCTGGAAACACCATATATTTT CASSLAGPDRGPGNTIYF
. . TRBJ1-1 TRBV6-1 TGTGCCAGCAGTGATTACAGGGATACTGAAGCTTTCTTT CASSDYRDTEAFF
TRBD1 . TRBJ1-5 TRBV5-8 TGTGCCAGCAGCCACGGGGACAGGTTCAATCAGCCCCAGCATTTT CASSHGDRFNQPQHF
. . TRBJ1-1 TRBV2 TGTGCCAGCAGGAGAGGCGGGTCTGGGGACACTGAAGCTTTCTTT CASRRGGSGDTEAFF
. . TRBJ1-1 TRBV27 TGTGCCAGCAGTCGAACAGGGAACACTGAAGCTTTCTTT CASSRTGNTEAFF
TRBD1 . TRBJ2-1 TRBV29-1 TGCAGCGTTGAAGGACAGGGGGCCTACAATGAGCAGTTCTTC CSVEGQGAYNEQFF
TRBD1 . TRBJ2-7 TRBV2 TGTGCCAGCAGGGGGAACCCGGGACAGGGGACCTACGAGCAGTACTTC CASRGNPGQGTYEQYF
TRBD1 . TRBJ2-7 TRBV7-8 TGTGCCAGCAGCGCCCGGGACAGGGGGACCTACGAGCAGTACTTC CASSARDRGTYEQYF
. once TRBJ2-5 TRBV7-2 TGTGCCAGCAGCTCCGATCGGGGACAAGAGACCCAGTACTTC CASSSDRGQETQYF
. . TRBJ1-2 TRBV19 TGTGCCAGTAGTATCTTTGCAGGGGCGGATGGCTACACCTTC CASSIFAGADGYTF
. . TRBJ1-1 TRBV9 TGTGCCAGCAGCCAGGGGCCGAACACTGAAGCTTTCTTT CASSQGPNTEAFF
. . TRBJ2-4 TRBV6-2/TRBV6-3 TGTGCCAGCAGTTATACCCCAGGAATTACCAAAAACATTCAGTACTTC CASSYTPGITKNIQYF